A single sample gave rise to the 20 T cell receptor beta chains below, sequenced in a study of blood T cell repertoires in COVID-19 (dated by TCRdb to the early 2020s). The library was built by means of the immunoSEQ multiplex PCR assay. TCRdb mirrors the immuneACCESS table, restricted to in-frame sequences. Some clones are absent from its copies; in checked studies, under half trace to an unresolved V gene, and the reason for the others is unknown. This sample has approximately 270,000 clones in its table, and under 85% of those were observed once. The ten largest clones add up to 0.75% to 0.95% of the sample. Sequenced: peripheral blood. The receptors were sampled from a human donor with COVID-19, enrolled during active disease. The donor label of this sample is uncertain.

A few counts support this clone. V is TRBV12-3 or TRBV12-4 and J is TRBJ2-7; D might be TRBD2 (6 bases). The V end lost 5 bases, the J end lost 3 bases, and 11 bases lay between the germline ends. The CDR3 runs to 13 residues. CDR3 sequence reads: CASSAGIHYEQYF. CDR3 coding DNA: TGTGCCAGCAGTGCGGGGATACACTACGAGCAGTACTTC.

The chain joins TRBV12-5 to TRBJ2-7; a possible D gene is TRBD1 (6 bases). Germline V CDR1 and CDR2: LGHNT, FRNRAP. This CDR3 spans 14 amino acids. Trimming removed 2 bases from V and 7 bases from J, with 15 bases in between. CDR3 sequence reads: CASGLLRGAGEQYF. The CDR3, as DNA: TGTGCTAGTGGTTTGCTCAGGGGCGCGGGTGAGCAGTACTTC.

The chain joins TRBV20-1 to TRBJ1-1; D remains unclear. V was cut by 6 bases and J by 3 bases, with 8 bases left in between. Germline V gives CDR1 DFQATT, CDR2 SNEGSKA (reference sequence). This CDR3 is 11 amino acids long. CDR3 nucleotides: TGCAGTGCCCCGTACTACACTGAAGCTTTCTTT. Its protein product is CSAPYYTEAFF.

This clone was counted once. CDR3 loop: CAISQGQGDSPLHF. The CDR3 bases are TGTGCCATCAGCCAGGGACAGGGGGATTCACCCCTCCACTTT. The gene calls are TRBV10-3 and TRBJ1-6; TRBD1 matches 11 bases. In germline, CDR1 is ENHRY, CDR2 SYGVKD. The CDR3 contains 14 residues. V was pared by 6 bases and J by 8 bases, with 3 bases of the junction left unmatched.

In this sample, this clone turned up a few times. The rearrangement links TRBV5-1 to TRBJ2-3, with TRBD2 matching 8 bases. The germline V gene has CDR1 SGHRS and CDR2 YFSETQ. CDR3 size: 15 residues. J gave up 3 bases and V 2 bases, and 5 bases lay outside the gene matches. The CDR3 DNA follows: TGCGCCAGCAGCTTAGGCCCGGGAGGGACAGATACGCAGTATTTT. The encoded protein is CASSLGPGGTDTQYF.

The rearrangement uses TRBV28 and TRBJ1-5, with 9 bases lining up with TRBD1. This CDR3 region has 14 residues. Per germline, CDR1 MDHEN and CDR2 SYDVKM. V was clipped by 5 bases and J by 7 bases; unmatched bases: 6. DNA for the CDR3: TGTGCCAGCAGTATTACAGGGGGCAGGCAGCCCCAGCATTTT. It translates to CASSITGGRQPQHF.

The chain couples TRBV7-8 to TRBJ1-3, with TRBD1 identical over 7 bases. The CDR3 length is 14 residues. Trimming took 2 bases from V and 2 from J; bases not matched to a gene: 0. Germline V lookup: CDR1 SGHVS, CDR2 FQNEAQ. The CDR3: CASSLQGAGNTIYF. CDR3 coding DNA: TGTGCCAGCAGCTTACAGGGGGCTGGAAACACCATATATTTT.

In its sample, this clone was seen once. The rearrangement joins TRBV6-5 to TRBJ2-5; TRBD2 is a possible D gene (6 bases). In germline, CDR1 is MNHEY, CDR2 SVGAGI. The CDR3 has 14 residues. Trimming stripped 2 bases from V and 5 bases from J, with 12 bases between. CDR3 nucleotides: TGTGCCAGCAGTTACGGCGGGGAGGCGGAGACCCAGTACTTC. Protein product: CASSYGGEAETQYF.

The chain uses TRBV11-1 and TRBJ2-5; 12 nucleotides match TRBD2. Looked up from germline, CDR1 is SGHAT and CDR2 is FQDESV (reference sequence). The CDR3 is 16 amino acids. The junction had 7 bases not matched to a gene; V was cut back by 3 bases and J by 5 bases. The CDR3 loop reads CASSLRLAGGLETQYF. As DNA, the CDR3 is TGTGCCAGCAGCTTGCGGCTAGCGGGAGGGTTGGAGACCCAGTACTTC.

The gene calls are TRBV5-1 and TRBJ1-2, with 12 nucleotides matching TRBD1. V shed 5 bases, J shed 2 bases, and the junction held 4 bases outside the gene matches. The CDR3 contains 15 residues. From germline, CDR1 is SGHRS and CDR2 YFSETQ. The CDR3 DNA follows: TGCGCCAGCAGGGACGGGACAGGGGGCAACTATGGCTACACCTTC. Its protein product is CASRDGTGGNYGYTF.

The chain has TRBV27 and TRBJ2-3, with TRBD2 matching 7 bases. Trimming at V came to 0 bases and at J to 2 bases, leaving 2 bases not matched to a gene. The CDR3 runs 15 residues. Germline-derived CDR1 and CDR2 are MNHEY and SMNVEV (reference sequence). The CDR3 DNA reads as TGTGCCAGCAGTTTATCGGGAGGGAACACAGATACGCAGTATTTT. This codes for CASSLSGGNTDTQYF.

The J gene is TRBJ1-4, the V gene TRBV5-1; D may be TRBD1 (6 bases). The CDR3 is 17 residues long. The germline V and J ends were trimmed by 0 bases and 2 bases, with 14 bases remaining between them. CDR1 and CDR2 (germline): SGHRS, YFSETQ. CDR3 sequence reads: CASSLGTGTGTNEKLFF. The CDR3 nucleotides are TGCGCCAGCAGCTTGGGTACAGGGACCGGCACTAATGAAAAACTGTTTTTT.

The chain links TRBV29-1 to TRBJ2-3; 7 bases fit TRBD1. V dropped 3 bases and J dropped 1; count of bases not matched to a gene: 7. CDR3 length equals 15 residues. In germline, CDR1 is SQVTM, CDR2 ANQGSEA. CDR3 bases: TGCAGCGTTGACCTCTTCGGACAGGGCACAGATACGCAGTATTTT. This encodes CSVDLFGQGTDTQYF.

The gene calls are TRBV10-1 and TRBJ1-2; 7 nucleotides align to TRBD1. V lost 6 bases, J lost 2 bases, and 18 bases stayed unmatched. The CDR3 is made up of 18 amino acids. Per germline, CDR1 WNHNN and CDR2 SYGVQD (reference sequence). The CDR3 loop reads CASRPPTGDEEENYGYTF. The CDR3 nucleotides read TGCGCCAGCAGGCCCCCAACAGGGGACGAAGAGGAGAACTATGGCTACACCTTC.

This chain uses TRBV19 with TRBJ1-2, with D tentatively TRBD1 (5 bases). The CDR3 covers 14 residues. Germline V gene sequence: CDR1 LNHDA, CDR2 SQIVND (reference sequence). Trimming took 3 bases from V and 8 from J, leaving 16 bases between them. CDR3 sequence (DNA): TGTGCCAGTAGTATGAACAGGCTGGTATGGGGCTACACCTTC. Residues: CASSMNRLVWGYTF.

The chain couples TRBV5-1 to TRBJ1-1; D gene uncertain. Trimming took off 3 bases at V and 1 base at J, with 13 bases between the two ends. The CDR3 totals 15 residues. The germline V gene encodes CDR1 SGHRS and CDR2 YFSETQ. DNA of the CDR3: TGCGCCAGCAGCTCGAATATTGGAGAGAACACTGAAGCTTTCTTT. Translation: CASSSNIGENTEAFF.

The chain recombines TRBV27 with TRBJ2-7, with 14 nucleotides matching TRBD2. The CDR3 length is 15 residues. The V and J ends lost 2 bases and 5 bases, in that order; junction bases with no gene match: 2. Looked up from germline, CDR1 is MNHEY and CDR2 is SMNVEV (reference sequence). CDR3 in DNA: TGTGCCAGCAGTTTAGGGACTAGCGGGGGCAACGAGCAGTACTTC. Its protein product is CASSLGTSGGNEQYF.

Only one count was recorded for this clone. As DNA, the CDR3 is TGCGCCAGCAGCCAACTAACCTCAGGGGGCGGTGGCACTGAAGCTTTCTTT. It specifies CASSQLTSGGGGTEAFF. The chain employs TRBV5-1 and TRBJ1-1; TRBD1 agrees at 8 bases. There are 17 residues in the CDR3. J lost 4 bases, V lost 4 bases, and 15 bases had no gene match. Germline CDR1 and CDR2: SGHRS and YFSETQ.

The gene calls are TRBV29-1 and TRBJ2-7; possibly TRBD2 for D (7 bases). The length of the CDR3 is 14 residues. The V and J ends lost 1 base and 1 base respectively, with 11 bases between them. Germline CDR1 SQVTM, CDR2 ANQGSEA. The CDR3 sequence is CSVEAGRGSYEQYF. The CDR3 nucleotides read TGCAGCGTTGAAGCTGGGAGGGGGTCCTACGAGCAGTACTTC.

Here the CDR3 DNA reads TGTGCCAGTAGGGGACTAGCGGGAGGCGATGAGCAGTTCTTC. Translating it yields CASRGLAGGDEQFF. The chain combines TRBV19 with TRBJ2-1, with 15 nucleotides matching TRBD2. The germline CDR1 and CDR2 sequences are LNHDA and SQIVND (reference sequence). Unmatched junction bases numbered 2, after V lost 6 bases and J lost 8 bases. The CDR3 spans 14 residues.